This TCR beta chain was sequenced in a study of OX40 agonist ivuxolimab in advanced cancers. Across the whole study: Across the patients, intravenous ivuxolimab was delivered every 2 weeks at 0.01 to 10 mg/kg. Of the patients, three showed partial responses, one with hepatocellular carcinoma and two with cutaneous melanoma.

CDR3 length: 17 amino acids. Profiling relied on immunoSEQ multiplex PCR, and the TCRdb table lists in-frame clones only, not all of them. The sample yields about 92,000 clones, roughly 90% seen once. Study-wide points: Low normalized clonal expansion also occurred in some nonresponding patients.

A remark on this clone: What it binds is not known.

This rearrangement joins TRBV21-1 to TRBJ1-2. TRBV21-1 is given as a pseudogene. This TCR was sampled from an adult with an advanced solid tumor such as melanoma, head and neck, liver or kidney cancer. The starting material was CD4+ or CD8+ T cells sorted from blood, obtained in a trial of the OX40 agonist ivuxolimab. For the CDR3, the DNA is TGTGCCAGCAGCCCCTGCTATGGAGACGTTTACCTCTATGGCTACACCTTC. Protein product: CASSPCYGDVYLYGYTF.